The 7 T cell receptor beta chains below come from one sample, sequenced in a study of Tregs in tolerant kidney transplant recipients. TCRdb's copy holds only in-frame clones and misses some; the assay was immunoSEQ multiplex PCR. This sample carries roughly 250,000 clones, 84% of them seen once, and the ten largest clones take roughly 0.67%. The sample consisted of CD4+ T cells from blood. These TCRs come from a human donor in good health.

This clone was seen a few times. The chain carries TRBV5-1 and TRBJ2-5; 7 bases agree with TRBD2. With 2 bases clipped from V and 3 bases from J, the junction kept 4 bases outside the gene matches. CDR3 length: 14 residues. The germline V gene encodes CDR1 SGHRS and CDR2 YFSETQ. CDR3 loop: CASSFRLAEETQYF. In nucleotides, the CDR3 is TGCGCCAGCAGCTTTCGGCTAGCGGAAGAGACCCAGTACTTC.

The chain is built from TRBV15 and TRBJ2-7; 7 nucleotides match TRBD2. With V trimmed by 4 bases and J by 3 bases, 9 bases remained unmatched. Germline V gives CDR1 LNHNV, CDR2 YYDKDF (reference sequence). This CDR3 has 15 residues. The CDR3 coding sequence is TGTGCCACCAGCAAACGACGGGAGGCCCACTACGAGCAGTACTTC. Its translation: CATSKRREAHYEQYF.

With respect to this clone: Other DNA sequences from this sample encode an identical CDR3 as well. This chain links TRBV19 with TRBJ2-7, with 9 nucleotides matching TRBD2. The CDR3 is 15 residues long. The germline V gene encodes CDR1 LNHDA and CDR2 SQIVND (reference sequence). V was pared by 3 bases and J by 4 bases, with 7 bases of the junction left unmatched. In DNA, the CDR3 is TGTGCCAGTAGTATCCAAGCGGGAGGTCGGTACGAGCAGTACTTC. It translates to CASSIQAGGRYEQYF. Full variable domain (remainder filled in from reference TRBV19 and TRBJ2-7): DGGITQSPKYLFRKEGQNVTLSCEQNLNHDAMYWYRQDPGQGLRLIYYSQIVNDFQKGDIAEGYSVSREKKESFPLTVTSAQKNPTAFYLCASSIQAGGRYEQYFGPGTRLTVT.

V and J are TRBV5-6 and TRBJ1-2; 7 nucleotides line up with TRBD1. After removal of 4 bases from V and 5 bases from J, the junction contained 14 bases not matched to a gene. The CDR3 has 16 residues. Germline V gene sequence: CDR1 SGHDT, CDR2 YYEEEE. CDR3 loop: CASSLSYRDRTYGYTF. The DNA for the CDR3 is TGTGCCAGCAGCCTTTCCTATCGGGACAGAACTTATGGCTACACCTTC.

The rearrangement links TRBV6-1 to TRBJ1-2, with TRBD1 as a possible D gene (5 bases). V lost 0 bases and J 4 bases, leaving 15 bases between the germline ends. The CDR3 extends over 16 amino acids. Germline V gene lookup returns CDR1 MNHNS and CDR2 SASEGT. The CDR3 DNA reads TGTGCCAGCAGTGAAGCGTCGGGGGGGTCACCCTATGGCTACACCTTC. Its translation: CASSEASGGSPYGYTF.

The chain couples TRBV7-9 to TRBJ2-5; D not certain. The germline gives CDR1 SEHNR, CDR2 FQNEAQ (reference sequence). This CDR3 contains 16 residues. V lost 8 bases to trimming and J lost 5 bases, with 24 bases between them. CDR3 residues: CASGSWSSDPGETQYF. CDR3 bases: TGTGCCAGCGGCAGTTGGAGCTCAGATCCCGGGGAGACCCAGTACTTC.

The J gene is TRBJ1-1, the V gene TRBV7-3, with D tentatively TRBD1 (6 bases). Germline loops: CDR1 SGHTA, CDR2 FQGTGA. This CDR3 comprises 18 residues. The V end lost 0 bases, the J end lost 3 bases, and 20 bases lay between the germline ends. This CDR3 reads CASSLTVGRGAGHTEAFF. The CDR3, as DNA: TGTGCCAGCAGCTTAACCGTTGGTAGGGGGGCCGGGCACACTGAAGCTTTCTTT.